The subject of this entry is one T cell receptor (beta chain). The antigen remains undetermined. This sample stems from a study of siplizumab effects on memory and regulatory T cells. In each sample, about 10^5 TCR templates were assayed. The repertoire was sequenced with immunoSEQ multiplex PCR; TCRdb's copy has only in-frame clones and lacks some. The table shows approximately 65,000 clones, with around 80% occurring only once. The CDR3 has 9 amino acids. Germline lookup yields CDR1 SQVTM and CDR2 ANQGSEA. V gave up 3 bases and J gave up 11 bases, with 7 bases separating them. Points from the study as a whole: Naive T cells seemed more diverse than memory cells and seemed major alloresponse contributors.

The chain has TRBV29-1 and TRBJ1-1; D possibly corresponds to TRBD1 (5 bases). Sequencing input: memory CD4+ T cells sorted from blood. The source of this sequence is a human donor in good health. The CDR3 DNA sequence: TGCAGCGTTGAGGGGGTTGCTTTCTTT. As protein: CSVEGVAFF.